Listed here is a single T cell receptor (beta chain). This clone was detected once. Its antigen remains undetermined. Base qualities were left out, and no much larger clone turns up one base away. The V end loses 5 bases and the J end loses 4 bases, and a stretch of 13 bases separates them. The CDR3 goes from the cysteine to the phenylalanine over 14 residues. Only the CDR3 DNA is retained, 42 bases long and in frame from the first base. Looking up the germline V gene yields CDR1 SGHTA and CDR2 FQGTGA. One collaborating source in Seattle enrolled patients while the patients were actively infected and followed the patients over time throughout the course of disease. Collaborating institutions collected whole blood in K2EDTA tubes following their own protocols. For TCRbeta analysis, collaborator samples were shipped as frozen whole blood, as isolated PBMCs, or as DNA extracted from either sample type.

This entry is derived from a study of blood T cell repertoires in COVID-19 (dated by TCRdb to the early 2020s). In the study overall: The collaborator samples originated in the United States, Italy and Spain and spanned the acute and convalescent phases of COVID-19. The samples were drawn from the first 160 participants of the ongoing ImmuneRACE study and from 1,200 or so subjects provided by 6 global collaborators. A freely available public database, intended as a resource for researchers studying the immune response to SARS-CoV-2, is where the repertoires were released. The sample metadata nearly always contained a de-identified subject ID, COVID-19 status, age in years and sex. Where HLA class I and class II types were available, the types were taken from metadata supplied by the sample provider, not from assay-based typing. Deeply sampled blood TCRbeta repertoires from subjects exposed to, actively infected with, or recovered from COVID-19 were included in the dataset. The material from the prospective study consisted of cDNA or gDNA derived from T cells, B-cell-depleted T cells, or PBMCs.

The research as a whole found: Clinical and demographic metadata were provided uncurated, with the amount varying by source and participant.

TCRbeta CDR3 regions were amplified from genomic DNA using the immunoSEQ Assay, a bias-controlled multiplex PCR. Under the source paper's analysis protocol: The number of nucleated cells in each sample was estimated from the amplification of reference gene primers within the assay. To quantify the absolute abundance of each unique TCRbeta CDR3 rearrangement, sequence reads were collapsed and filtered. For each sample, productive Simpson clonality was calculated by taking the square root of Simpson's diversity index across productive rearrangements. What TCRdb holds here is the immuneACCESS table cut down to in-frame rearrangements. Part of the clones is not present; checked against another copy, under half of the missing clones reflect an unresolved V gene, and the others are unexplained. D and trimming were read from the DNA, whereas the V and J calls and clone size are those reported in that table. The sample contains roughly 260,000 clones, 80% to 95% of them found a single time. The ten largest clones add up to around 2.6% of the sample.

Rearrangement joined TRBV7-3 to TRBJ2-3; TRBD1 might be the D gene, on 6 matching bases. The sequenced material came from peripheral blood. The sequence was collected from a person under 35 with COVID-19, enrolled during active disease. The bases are TGTGCCAGCAGCCCCGTGGGGGCGGCAGATACGCAGTATTTT. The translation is CASSPVGAADTQYF.